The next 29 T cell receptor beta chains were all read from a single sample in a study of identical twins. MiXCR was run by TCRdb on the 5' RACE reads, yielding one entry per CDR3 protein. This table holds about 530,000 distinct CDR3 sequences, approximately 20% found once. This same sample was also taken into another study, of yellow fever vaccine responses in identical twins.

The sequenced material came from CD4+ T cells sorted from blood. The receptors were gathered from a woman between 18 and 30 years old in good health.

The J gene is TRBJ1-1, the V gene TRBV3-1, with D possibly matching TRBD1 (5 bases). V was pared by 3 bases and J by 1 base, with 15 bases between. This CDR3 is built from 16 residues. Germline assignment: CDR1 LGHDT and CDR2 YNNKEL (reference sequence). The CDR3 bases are TGTGCCAGCAGCCACCCCCCCGGGGCCACGAACACTGAAGCTTTCTTT. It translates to CASSHPPGATNTEAFF.

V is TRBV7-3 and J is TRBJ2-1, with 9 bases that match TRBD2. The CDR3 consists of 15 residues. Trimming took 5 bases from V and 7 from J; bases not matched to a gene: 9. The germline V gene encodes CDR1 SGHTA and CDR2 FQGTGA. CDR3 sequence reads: CASSPGLAARNEQFF. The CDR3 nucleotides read TGTGCCAGCAGCCCGGGACTAGCAGCAAGAAATGAGCAGTTCTTC.

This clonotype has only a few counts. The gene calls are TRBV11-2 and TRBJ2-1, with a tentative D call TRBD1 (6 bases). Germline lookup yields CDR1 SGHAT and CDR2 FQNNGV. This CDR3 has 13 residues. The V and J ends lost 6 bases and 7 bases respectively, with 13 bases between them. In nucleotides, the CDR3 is TGTGCCAGCAGATCCGGACAGCCTAATGAGCAGTTCTTC. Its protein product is CASRSGQPNEQFF.

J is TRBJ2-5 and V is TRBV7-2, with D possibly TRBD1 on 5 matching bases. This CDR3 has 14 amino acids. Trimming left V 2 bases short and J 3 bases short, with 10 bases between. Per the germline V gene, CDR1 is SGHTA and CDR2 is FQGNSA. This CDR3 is CASSLFGREETQYF. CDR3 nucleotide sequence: TGTGCCAGCAGCTTATTTGGCAGGGAAGAGACCCAGTACTTC.

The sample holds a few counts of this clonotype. The CDR3 coding sequence is TGTGCCAGCAGCACGAGGGACCAACGAATGGGAGCTTTCTTT. Translation gives CASSTRDQRMGAFF. The rearrangement links TRBV7-9 to TRBJ1-1; D may be TRBD1 (5 bases). The CDR3 covers 14 residues. V lost 5 bases and J lost 10, with 20 bases in between. Germline CDR1 SEHNR, CDR2 FQNEAQ (reference sequence).

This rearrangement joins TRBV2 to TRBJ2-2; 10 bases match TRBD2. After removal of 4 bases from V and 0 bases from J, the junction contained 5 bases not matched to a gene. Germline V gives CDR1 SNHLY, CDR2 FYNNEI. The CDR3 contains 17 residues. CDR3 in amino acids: CASSVSGGTANTGELFF. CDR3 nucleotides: TGTGCCAGCAGTGTTAGCGGGGGGACCGCGAACACCGGGGAGCTGTTTTTT.

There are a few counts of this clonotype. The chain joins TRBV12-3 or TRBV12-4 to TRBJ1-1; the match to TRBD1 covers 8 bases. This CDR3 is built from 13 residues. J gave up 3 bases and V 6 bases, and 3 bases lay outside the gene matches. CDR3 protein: CASRNRGDTEAFF. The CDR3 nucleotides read TGTGCCAGCAGAAACAGGGGGGACACTGAAGCTTTCTTT.

The CDR3 nucleotides are TGTGCCAGCAGTTTACAGCTAGCGGGAGTACCAGAGACCCAGTACTTC. This encodes CASSLQLAGVPETQYF. V usage is TRBV12-3 or TRBV12-4 and J usage is TRBJ2-5; TRBD2 agrees at 10 bases. The CDR3 has 16 residues. V gave up 2 bases and J gave up 4 bases; unmatched junction bases: 7.

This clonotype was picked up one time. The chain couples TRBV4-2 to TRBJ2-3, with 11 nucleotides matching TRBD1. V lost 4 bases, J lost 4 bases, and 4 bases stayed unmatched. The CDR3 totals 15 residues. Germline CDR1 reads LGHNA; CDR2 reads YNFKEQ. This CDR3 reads CASSPGQGAPDTQYF. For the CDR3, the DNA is TGTGCCAGCAGCCCTGGACAGGGGGCCCCAGATACGCAGTATTTT.

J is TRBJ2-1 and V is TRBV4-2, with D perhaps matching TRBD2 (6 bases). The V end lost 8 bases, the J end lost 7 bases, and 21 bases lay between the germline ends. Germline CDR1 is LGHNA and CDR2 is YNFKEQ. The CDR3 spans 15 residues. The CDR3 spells CASSTLVGGGNEQFF. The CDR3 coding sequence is TGTGCCAGCTCGACGTTGGTGGGGGGAGGTAATGAGCAGTTCTTC.

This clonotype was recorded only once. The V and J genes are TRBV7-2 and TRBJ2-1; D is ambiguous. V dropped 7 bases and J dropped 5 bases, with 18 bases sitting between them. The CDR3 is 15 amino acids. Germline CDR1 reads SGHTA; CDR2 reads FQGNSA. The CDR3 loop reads CASTLQRSSNNEQFF. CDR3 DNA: TGTGCCAGCACCCTCCAACGGAGTTCCAACAATGAGCAGTTCTTC.

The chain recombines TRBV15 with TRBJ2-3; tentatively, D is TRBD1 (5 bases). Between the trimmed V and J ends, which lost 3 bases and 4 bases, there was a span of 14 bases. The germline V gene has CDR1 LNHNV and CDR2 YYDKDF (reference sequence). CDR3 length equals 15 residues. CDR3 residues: CATSRARQPPDTQYF. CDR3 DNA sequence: TGTGCCACCAGCAGGGCCCGACAGCCCCCAGATACGCAGTATTTT. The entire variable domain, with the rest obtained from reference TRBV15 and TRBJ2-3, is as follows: DAMVIQNPRYQVTQFGKPVTLSCSQTLNHNVMYWYQQKSSQAPKLLFHYYDKDFNNEADTPDNFQSRRPNTSFCFLDIRSPGLGDTAMYLCATSRARQPPDTQYFGPGTRLTVL.

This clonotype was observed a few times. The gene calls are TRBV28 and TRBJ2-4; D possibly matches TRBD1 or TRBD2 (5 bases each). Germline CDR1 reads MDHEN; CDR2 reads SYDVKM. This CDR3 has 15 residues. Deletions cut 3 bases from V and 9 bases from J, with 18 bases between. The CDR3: CASSFPRDPPGIQYF. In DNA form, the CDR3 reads TGTGCCAGCAGTTTCCCCCGGGACCCCCCGGGCATTCAGTACTTC.

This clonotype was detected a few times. CDR3 sequence: CASSFQRGADTQYF. CDR3 in DNA: TGTGCCAGCAGTTTTCAGCGGGGGGCCGATACGCAGTATTTT. The chain carries TRBV12-3 or TRBV12-4 and TRBJ2-3, with TRBD2 matching over 9 bases. The CDR3 contains 14 residues. V lost 3 bases, J lost 6 bases, and 4 bases stayed unmatched.

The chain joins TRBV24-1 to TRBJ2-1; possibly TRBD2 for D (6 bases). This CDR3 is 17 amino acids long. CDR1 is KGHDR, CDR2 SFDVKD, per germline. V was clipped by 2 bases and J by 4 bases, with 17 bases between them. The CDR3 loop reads CATSDSRGAGYYNEQFF. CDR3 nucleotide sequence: TGTGCCACCAGTGATTCCCGAGGGGCGGGATATTACAATGAGCAGTTCTTC.

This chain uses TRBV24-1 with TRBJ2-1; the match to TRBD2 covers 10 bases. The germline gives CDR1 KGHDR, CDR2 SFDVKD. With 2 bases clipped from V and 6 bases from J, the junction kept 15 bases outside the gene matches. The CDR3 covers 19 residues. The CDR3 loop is CATSDSQGPLAGLVNEQFF. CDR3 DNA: TGTGCCACCAGTGATTCACAGGGTCCACTAGCGGGATTGGTCAATGAGCAGTTCTTC.

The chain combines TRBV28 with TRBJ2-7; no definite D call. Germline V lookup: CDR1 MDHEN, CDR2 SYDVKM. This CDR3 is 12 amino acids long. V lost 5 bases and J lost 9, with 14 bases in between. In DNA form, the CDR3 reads TGTGCCAGCAGTCCCCCTCTAGAGACGCAGTACTTC. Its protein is CASSPPLETQYF.

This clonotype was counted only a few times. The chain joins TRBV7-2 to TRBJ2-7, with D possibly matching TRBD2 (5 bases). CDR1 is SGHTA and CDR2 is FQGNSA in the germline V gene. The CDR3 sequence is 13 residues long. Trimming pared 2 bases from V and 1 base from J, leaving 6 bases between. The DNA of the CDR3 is TGTGCCAGCAGCTTACAGCGGTCCTACGAGCAGTACTTC. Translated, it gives CASSLQRSYEQYF.

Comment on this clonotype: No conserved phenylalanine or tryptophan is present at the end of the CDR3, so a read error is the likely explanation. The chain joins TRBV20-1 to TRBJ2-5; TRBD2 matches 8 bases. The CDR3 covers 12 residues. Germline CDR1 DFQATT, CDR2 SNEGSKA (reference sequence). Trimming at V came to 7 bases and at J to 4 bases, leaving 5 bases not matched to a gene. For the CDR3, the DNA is TGCAGTGAGGTAGCGGGGCCAGAGACCCAGTACCTC. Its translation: CSEVAGPETQYL.

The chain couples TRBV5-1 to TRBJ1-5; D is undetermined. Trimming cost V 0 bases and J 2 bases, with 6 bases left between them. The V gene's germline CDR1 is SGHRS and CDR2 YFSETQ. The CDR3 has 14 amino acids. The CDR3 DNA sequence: TGCGCCAGCAGCTTGGAAACGGGCAATCAGCCCCAGCATTTT. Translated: CASSLETGNQPQHF.

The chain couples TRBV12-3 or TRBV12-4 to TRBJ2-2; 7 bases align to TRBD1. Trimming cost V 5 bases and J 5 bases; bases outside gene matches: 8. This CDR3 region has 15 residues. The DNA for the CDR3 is TGTGCCAGCAGTATGCGACAGGGTGGTACCGGGGAGCTGTTTTTT. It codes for CASSMRQGGTGELFF.

CDR3 region: CSARDQQREVSYEQYF. The CDR3 nucleotides are TGCAGTGCTAGAGATCAGCAACGGGAGGTCTCCTACGAGCAGTACTTC. The rearrangement uses TRBV20-1 and TRBJ2-7, with 7 bases identical to TRBD2. Per the germline V gene, CDR1 is DFQATT and CDR2 is SNEGSKA (reference sequence). This CDR3 has 16 amino acids. V trimming: 0 bases; J trimming: 0 bases; junction bases outside the gene matches: 8.

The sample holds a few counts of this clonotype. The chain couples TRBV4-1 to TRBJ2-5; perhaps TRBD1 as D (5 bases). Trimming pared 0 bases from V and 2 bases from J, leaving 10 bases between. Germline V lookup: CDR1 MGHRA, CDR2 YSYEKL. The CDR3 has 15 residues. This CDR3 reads CASSQDNRGQETQYF. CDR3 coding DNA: TGCGCCAGCAGCCAAGATAATAGGGGACAAGAGACCCAGTACTTC.

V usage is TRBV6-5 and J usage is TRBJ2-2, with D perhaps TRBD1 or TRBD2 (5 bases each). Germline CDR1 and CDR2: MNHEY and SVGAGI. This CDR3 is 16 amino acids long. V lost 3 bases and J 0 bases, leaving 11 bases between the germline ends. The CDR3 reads CASSYGSGPNTGELFF. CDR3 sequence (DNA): TGTGCCAGCAGTTATGGTTCGGGGCCGAACACCGGGGAGCTGTTTTTT.

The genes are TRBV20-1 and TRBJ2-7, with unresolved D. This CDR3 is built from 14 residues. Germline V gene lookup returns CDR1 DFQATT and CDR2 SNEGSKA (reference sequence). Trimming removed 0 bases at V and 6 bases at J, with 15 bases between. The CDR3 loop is CSARDSHQMGEQYF. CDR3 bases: TGCAGTGCTAGAGATTCTCACCAAATGGGCGAGCAGTACTTC.

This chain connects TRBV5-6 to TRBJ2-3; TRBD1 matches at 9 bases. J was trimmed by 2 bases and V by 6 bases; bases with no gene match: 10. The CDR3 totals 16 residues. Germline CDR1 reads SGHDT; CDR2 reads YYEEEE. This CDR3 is CASILKGQGPTDTQYF. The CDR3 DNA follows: TGTGCCAGCATCCTGAAGGGACAGGGACCCACAGATACGCAGTATTTT.

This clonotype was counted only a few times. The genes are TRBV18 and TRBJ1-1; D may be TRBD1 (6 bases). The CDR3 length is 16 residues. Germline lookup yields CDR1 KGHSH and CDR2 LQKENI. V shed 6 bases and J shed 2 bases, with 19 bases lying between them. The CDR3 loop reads CASSPVGAARNTEAFF. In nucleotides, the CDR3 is TGTGCCAGCTCCCCCGTGGGGGCAGCCCGAAACACTGAAGCTTTCTTT.

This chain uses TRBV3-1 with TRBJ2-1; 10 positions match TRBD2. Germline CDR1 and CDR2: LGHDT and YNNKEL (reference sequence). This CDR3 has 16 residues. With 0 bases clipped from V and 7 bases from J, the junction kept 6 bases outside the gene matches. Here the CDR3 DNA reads TGTGCCAGCAGCCAAGAAGGCAGCGGGAGGGATAATGAGCAGTTCTTC. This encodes CASSQEGSGRDNEQFF.

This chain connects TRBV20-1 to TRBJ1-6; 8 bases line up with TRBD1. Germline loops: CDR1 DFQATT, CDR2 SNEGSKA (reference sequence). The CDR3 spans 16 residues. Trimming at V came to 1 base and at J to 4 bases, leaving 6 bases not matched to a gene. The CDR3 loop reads CSARGGTGAYNSPLHF. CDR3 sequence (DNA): TGCAGTGCTAGAGGAGGGACAGGAGCTTATAATTCACCCCTCCACTTT.